This T cell receptor (beta chain) was identified during a study of blood T cell repertoires in COVID-19. Study details: Acute and convalescent COVID-19 specimens originated in the United States, Italy and Spain.

Sequencing used immunoSEQ multiplex PCR; TCRdb keeps in-frame clones, though not all of them. Altogether about 220,000 clones are present, around 83% being singletons, with the ten largest covering 2% to 2.5%. Trimming pared 1 base from V and 2 bases from J, leaving 14 bases between. CDR1 and CDR2 from the germline V gene are MGHRA and YSYEKL. The CDR3 loop spans 16 amino acids. This chain uses TRBV4-1 with TRBJ2-5; D might be TRBD2 (6 bases). Sequenced input: peripheral blood. The clonotype originates from a middle-aged man who had recovered from COVID-19. DNA for the CDR3: TGCGCCAGCAGCCAAGTCGGGGGTATGGGACAAGAGACCCAGTACTTC. It translates to CASSQVGGMGQETQYF.